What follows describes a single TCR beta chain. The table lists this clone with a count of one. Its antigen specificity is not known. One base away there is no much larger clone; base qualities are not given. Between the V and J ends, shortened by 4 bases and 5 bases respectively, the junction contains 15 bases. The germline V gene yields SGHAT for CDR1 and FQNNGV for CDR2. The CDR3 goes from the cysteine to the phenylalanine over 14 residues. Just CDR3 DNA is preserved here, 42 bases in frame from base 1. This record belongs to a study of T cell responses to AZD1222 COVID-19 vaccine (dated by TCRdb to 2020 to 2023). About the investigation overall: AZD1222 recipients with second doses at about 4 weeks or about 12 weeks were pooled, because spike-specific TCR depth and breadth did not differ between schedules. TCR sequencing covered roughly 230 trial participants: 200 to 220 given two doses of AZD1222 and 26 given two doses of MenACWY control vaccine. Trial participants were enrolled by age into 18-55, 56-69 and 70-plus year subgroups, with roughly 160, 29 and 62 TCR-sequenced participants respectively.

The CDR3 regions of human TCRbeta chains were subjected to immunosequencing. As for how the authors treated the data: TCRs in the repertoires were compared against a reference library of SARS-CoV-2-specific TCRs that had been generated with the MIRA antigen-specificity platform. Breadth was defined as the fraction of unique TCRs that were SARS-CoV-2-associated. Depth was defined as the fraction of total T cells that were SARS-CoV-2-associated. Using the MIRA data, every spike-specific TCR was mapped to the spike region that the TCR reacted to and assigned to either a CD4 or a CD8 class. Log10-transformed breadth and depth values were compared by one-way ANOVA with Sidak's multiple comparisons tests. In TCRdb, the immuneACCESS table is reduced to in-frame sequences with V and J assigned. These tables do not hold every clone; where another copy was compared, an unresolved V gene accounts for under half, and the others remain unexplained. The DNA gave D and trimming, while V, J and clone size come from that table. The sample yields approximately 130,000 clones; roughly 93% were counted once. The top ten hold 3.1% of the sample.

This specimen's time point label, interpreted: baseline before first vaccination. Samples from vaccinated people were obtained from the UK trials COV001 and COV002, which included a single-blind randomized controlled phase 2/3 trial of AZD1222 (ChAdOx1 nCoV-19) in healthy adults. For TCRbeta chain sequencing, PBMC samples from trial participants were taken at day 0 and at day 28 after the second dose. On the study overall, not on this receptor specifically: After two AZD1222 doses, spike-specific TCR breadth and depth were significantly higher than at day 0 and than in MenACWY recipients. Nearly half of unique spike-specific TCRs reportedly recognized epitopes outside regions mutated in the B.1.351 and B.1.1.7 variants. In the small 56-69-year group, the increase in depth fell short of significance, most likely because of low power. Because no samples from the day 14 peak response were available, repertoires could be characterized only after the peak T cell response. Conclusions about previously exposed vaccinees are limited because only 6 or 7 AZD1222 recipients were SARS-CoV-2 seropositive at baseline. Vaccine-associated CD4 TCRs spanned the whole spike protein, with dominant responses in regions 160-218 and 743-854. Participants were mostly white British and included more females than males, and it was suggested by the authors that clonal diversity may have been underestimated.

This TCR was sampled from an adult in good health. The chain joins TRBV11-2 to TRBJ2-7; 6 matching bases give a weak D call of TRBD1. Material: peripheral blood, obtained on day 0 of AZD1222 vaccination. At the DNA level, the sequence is TGTGCCAGCAGCTCTACTACAGGGTTCGACGAGCAGTACTTC. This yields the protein CASSSTTGFDEQYF.